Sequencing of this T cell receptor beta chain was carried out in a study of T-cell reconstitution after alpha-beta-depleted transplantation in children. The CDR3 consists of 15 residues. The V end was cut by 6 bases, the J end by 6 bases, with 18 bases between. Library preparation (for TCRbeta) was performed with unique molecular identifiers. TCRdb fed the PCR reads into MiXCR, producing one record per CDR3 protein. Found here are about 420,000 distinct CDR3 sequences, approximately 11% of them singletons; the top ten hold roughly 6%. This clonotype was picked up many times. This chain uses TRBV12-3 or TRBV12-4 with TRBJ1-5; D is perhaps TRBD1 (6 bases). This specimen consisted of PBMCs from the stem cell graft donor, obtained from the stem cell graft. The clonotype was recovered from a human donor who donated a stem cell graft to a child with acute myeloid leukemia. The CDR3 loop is CASRPGMGAAQPQHF. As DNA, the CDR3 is TGTGCCAGCAGACCGGGCATGGGGGCGGCTCAGCCCCAGCATTTT.